This T cell receptor beta chain appears in the sequencing data of a study of response to subunit inactivated influenza vaccine. V lost 6 bases, J lost 6 bases, and 10 bases stayed unmatched. The germline V gene encodes CDR1 ENHRY and CDR2 SYGVKD. This CDR3 has 17 residues. General study findings and limits: There was a suggestion from the authors that each seasonal influenza vaccination recruits few new T cells.

TCRdb analysed the RT-PCR reads with MiXCR anew, one entry per CDR3 protein. The profile covers some 570,000 distinct CDR3 sequences, with roughly 12% appearing a single time and 9.5% to 11% taken by the ten largest. A remark on this clonotype: Antigen specificity is unknown.

The same data also went into a second study, on T cells expressing NK-cell markers. Per that study: A 5'RACE template switching approach incorporating UMIs was used to make TCR beta cDNA. Anti-gamma-delta TCR antibody use in several experiments restricted sorting to alpha-beta TCR T cells. The study left the HCMV specificity of expanded NKG2C+ T cell clones unresolved.

Sequenced material: PBMCs from blood, taken on the day of vaccination. The chain is built from TRBV10-3 and TRBJ2-3; TRBD2 matches at 15 bases. This TCR was sampled from a man aged 45-65 years who received an inactivated influenza vaccine. This chain's CDR3 is CAISARTSGGASDTQYF. The CDR3, as DNA: TGTGCCATCAGCGCCAGGACTAGCGGGGGGGCCTCGGATACGCAGTATTTT.